This T cell receptor (beta chain) was observed in a study of blood T cell repertoires in COVID-19. Background on the study: Researchers got acute and convalescent COVID-19 samples from the United States, Italy and Spain. The analysed material was cDNA or gDNA that came from T cells, B-cell-depleted T cells, or PBMCs.

CDR1 is SGHAT, CDR2 FQNNGV, per germline. CDR3 length: 13 amino acids. V was pared by 6 bases and J by 6 bases, with 12 bases between. Authors' processing steps: Estimates of nucleated cell counts were drawn from the amplification of reference gene primers. The data were produced by immunoSEQ multiplex PCR, yet TCRdb's version contains in-frame clones alone and is incomplete. V, J and clone size reflect that table, while D and trimming were determined from the DNA. The repertoire holds 150,000 to 200,000 clones, with over 80% as singletons. The V and J genes are TRBV11-2 and TRBJ1-5; D is unresolved. This receptor was identified in a woman aged 60 to 75 with acute or convalescent COVID-19. Sequencing was performed on peripheral blood. The CDR3 bases are TGTGCCAGCAGAGGAGGGCGCAGTCAGCCCCAGCATTTT. This encodes CASRGGRSQPQHF. Full variable domain (remainder filled in from reference TRBV11-2 and TRBJ1-5): EAGVAQSPRYKIIEKRQSVAFWCNPISGHATLYWYQQILGQGPKLLIQFQNNGVVDDSQLPKDRFSAERLKGVDSTLKIQPAKLEDSAVYLCASRGGRSQPQHFGDGTRLSIL.